Listed below are T cell receptor beta chains from one sample, sequenced in a study of blood T cell repertoires in COVID-19. The repertoire was sequenced with immunoSEQ multiplex PCR; TCRdb's copy has only in-frame clones and lacks some. This table holds about 240,000 clones, 80% to 90% found once. The sequencing input was peripheral blood. These receptors came from a woman of 80 years or more with COVID-19, enrolled during active disease. The CDR3 runs from the conserved cysteine through the conserved F or W. A D gene is named only where the DNA matches it firmly. The size entry is marked missing in some rows and otherwise reads once, few, many or a size class.

v_gene	abundance	j_gene	d_gene	CDR3nt	CDR3aa
TRBV19	many	TRBJ2-3	-	TGTGCCAGTAGTATTGCGAGTCCTGCTACGCAGTATTTT	CASSIASPATQYF
TRBV5-1	once	TRBJ2-2	TRBD2	TGCGCCAGCAGCTTGGCTCTAGCGGGAACCGGGGAGCTGTTTTTT	CASSLALAGTGELFF
TRBV12-3/TRBV12-4	-	TRBJ1-4	-	TGTGCCAGCAGGCGGGGCGAAAAACTGTTTTTT	CASRRGEKLFF
TRBV18	-	TRBJ2-7	TRBD2	TGTGCCAGCTCCCAGCAGGGACTACTAAACTACGAGCAGTACTTC	CASSQQGLLNYEQYF
TRBV29-1	-	TRBJ1-2	-	TGCAGCGGGGCCTCCGCAGGGCCTAACTATGGCTACACCTTC	CSGASAGPNYGYTF
TRBV7-3	-	TRBJ2-2	TRBD1	TGTGCCAGCAGCTTCGACGCGGACAGGGTTTTCACCGGGGAGCTGTTTTTT	CASSFDADRVFTGELFF
TRBV7-2	-	TRBJ2-5	TRBD1	TGTGCCAGCAGCTTAAAGACAGGGAATTTAGGGGAGACCCAGTACTTC	CASSLKTGNLGETQYF
TRBV5-4	few	TRBJ2-5	TRBD1	TGTGCCAGCAGCTTGGCCGGGACAGGTCGGGAGACCCAGTACTTC	CASSLAGTGRETQYF
TRBV7-9	-	TRBJ2-5	-	TGTGCCAGCAGCTTAGACAGATACCAGGAGACCCAGTACTTC	CASSLDRYQETQYF
TRBV2	once	TRBJ2-3	-	TGTGCCAGCAGTGCCCGGGGGGCACGCACAGATACGCAGTATTTT	CASSARGARTDTQYF
TRBV28	-	TRBJ2-3	-	TGTGCCAGCAGTTTATCCCAGAGGAGAAGCACAGATACGCAGTATTTT	CASSLSQRRSTDTQYF
TRBV19	-	TRBJ1-1	TRBD1	TGTGCCAGTAGCCACCCGGGACAGGGTATCGCTGAAGCTTTCTTT	CASSHPGQGIAEAFF
TRBV5-1	-	TRBJ1-6	TRBD1	TGCGCCAGCAGCTACGGACAGGTCCAGGCACCCCTCCACTTT	CASSYGQVQAPLHF
TRBV2	-	TRBJ1-1	-	TGTGCCAGCACCGGGAACACTGAAGCTTTCTTT	CASTGNTEAFF
TRBV6-5	-	TRBJ2-3	-	TGTGCCAGCAACCGAGACTCGTTCACAGATACGCAGTATTTT	CASNRDSFTDTQYF
TRBV9	few	TRBJ1-3	TRBD1	TGTGCCAGCAGCCCTATAAACAGGGGAGAAACTGGAAACACCATATATTTT	CASSPINRGETGNTIYF
TRBV7-9	-	TRBJ1-5	-	TGTGCCAGCAGCCGACCCTCGGGGCAGCCCCAGCATTTT	CASSRPSGQPQHF
TRBV10-3	-	TRBJ2-1	TRBD2	TGTGCCACCCGGCCCCCCAGCGGGAGGGCCGGCTCCTACAATGAGCAGTTCTTC	CATRPPSGRAGSYNEQFF
TRBV5-1	-	TRBJ2-3	TRBD2	TGCGCCAGCAGCATTAGCGGGAGAACAGATACGCAGTATTTT	CASSISGRTDTQYF
TRBV9	once	TRBJ2-5	TRBD2	TGTGCCAGCAGCGTAGAGGATGGGCTTAGCGGGAGGGGCGAGACCCAGTACTTC	CASSVEDGLSGRGETQYF
TRBV28	-	TRBJ1-1	TRBD1	TGTGCCAGCACTGGACAGGTCTCCTTTGAAGCTTTCTTT	CASTGQVSFEAFF
TRBV7-9	-	TRBJ1-2	-	TGTGCCAGCAGCTTAGATAGTGAGATCTATGGCTACACCTTC	CASSLDSEIYGYTF
TRBV10-1	-	TRBJ2-7	-	TGCGCCAGCAGTGAAGATACAGGTCTATCCTACGAGCAGTACTTC	CASSEDTGLSYEQYF
TRBV7-6	-	TRBJ2-3	-	TGTGCCAGCAGAAACACGGGAAATTCGGGAGATACGCAGTATTTT	CASRNTGNSGDTQYF
TRBV18	-	TRBJ2-7	TRBD2	TGTGCCAGCTCAAGCGGCGGGAGGGCCCAGGAAGAGCAGTACTTC	CASSSGGRAQEEQYF
TRBV6-2/TRBV6-3	-	TRBJ1-5	TRBD1	TGTGCCAGCAGTCGAGGACAGGCCAGCAATCAGCCCCAGCATTTT	CASSRGQASNQPQHF
TRBV5-6	-	TRBJ2-1	-	TGTGCCAGCAGCTACGCCCCGACCCCCAGGGATCCCCAGTTCTTC	CASSYAPTPRDPQFF
TRBV6-5	-	TRBJ2-2	-	TGTGCCAGCATGGGCAGCCCCACCGGGGAGCTGTTTTTT	CASMGSPTGELFF
TRBV11-2	-	TRBJ2-1	-	TGTGCCAGCAGCCCTCCCCCCCTTAATGAGCAGTTCTTC	CASSPPPLNEQFF
TRBV24-1	-	TRBJ1-1	-	TGTGCCACCAGTGATTTCAGGGGATCTGAAGCTTTCTTT	CATSDFRGSEAFF
TRBV4-1	-	TRBJ2-7	-	TGCGCCAGCAGCCAAATGGACAGCTACGAGCAGTACTTC	CASSQMDSYEQYF
TRBV6-2/TRBV6-3	-	TRBJ1-1	-	TGTGCCAGCAGTTTGACAGGGAACACTGAAGCTTTCTTT	CASSLTGNTEAFF
TRBV30	-	TRBJ1-1	TRBD1	TGTGCCTGGATCCTCCCAGGGGGCGCAGGGTTCTTT	CAWILPGGAGFF
TRBV10-3	-	TRBJ1-5	-	TGTGCCATCAGTGAGTCTCCGGGGCAGCCCCAGCATTTT	CAISESPGQPQHF
TRBV28	-	TRBJ2-7	TRBD1	TGTGCAACCCGGGACAGGGGACTCGCGGGTGGCTACGAGCAGTACTTC	CATRDRGLAGGYEQYF
TRBV6-5	once	TRBJ1-3	-	TGTGCCAGCACCGACCGTAGGGGAGGAAACACCATATATTTT	CASTDRRGGNTIYF
TRBV3-1/TRBV3-2	-	TRBJ1-2	-	TGTGCCAGCAGTCCGCTAGATCCAGGGAGGGATGGCTACACCTTC	CASSPLDPGRDGYTF
TRBV6-5	-	TRBJ2-6	-	TGTGCCAGCAGTTACTCGAGGAACTCTGGGGCCAACGTCCTGACTTTC	CASSYSRNSGANVLTF
TRBV9	-	TRBJ1-4	-	TGTGCCAGCAGCCTGGGGGACACCGGGGATGAAAAACTGTTTTTT	CASSLGDTGDEKLFF
TRBV6-5	once	TRBJ1-2	-	TGTGCCAGCAGTTACCGGGAGGGGGCTAACTATGGCTACACCTTC	CASSYREGANYGYTF
TRBV27	few	TRBJ1-1	-	TGTGCCAGCAGCCCCGGTTGGAACCGCTACAGGGCCCAGAACACTGAAGCTTTCTTT	CASSPGWNRYRAQNTEAFF
TRBV9	-	TRBJ1-2	-	TGTGCCAGCAGCGGGGCAGGGTTGGGCTATGGCTACACCTTC	CASSGAGLGYGYTF
TRBV24-1	once	TRBJ1-5	TRBD1	TGTGCCACGAGTGGACAGGGGGTTCTTCAGCCCCAGCATTTT	CATSGQGVLQPQHF
TRBV5-6	-	TRBJ2-5	TRBD1	TGTGCCAGCAGCTGGGGGACAGGGTTTATTGAGACCCAGTACTTC	CASSWGTGFIETQYF
TRBV20-1	-	TRBJ1-1	-	TGCAGTGTAGGGGCGAATACTGAAGCTTTCTTT	CSVGANTEAFF
TRBV7-2	-	TRBJ2-5	-	TGTGCCAGCAGCTTAGGCGGGCGGGGACCCTTATACTTC	CASSLGGRGPLYF
TRBV11-3	-	TRBJ1-1	-	TGTGCCAGCAGCGCAACTGCGAGGACTGAAGCTTTCTTT	CASSATARTEAFF
TRBV5-1	-	TRBJ2-1	TRBD2	TGCGCCAGCGCCGGCGGGGGGCCGTCCTACAATGAGCAGTTCTTC	CASAGGGPSYNEQFF
TRBV5-1	few	TRBJ1-1	-	TGCGCCAGCAGCTTTAGAGGTACGAACACTGAAGCTTTCTTT	CASSFRGTNTEAFF
TRBV5-1	-	TRBJ2-5	-	TGCGCCAGCAGCTCCGACCCCAGCGGGTACCAAGAGACCCAGTACTTC	CASSSDPSGYQETQYF
TRBV5-1	few	TRBJ2-2	TRBD2	TGCGCCAGCAGCTTGGATAGCGGGAGCCGGGAGCTGTTTTTT	CASSLDSGSRELFF
TRBV27	-	TRBJ1-5	-	TGTGCCAGCAGGGGGGCAGTGGATCAGCCCCAGCATTTT	CASRGAVDQPQHF
TRBV18	-	TRBJ1-2	TRBD1	TGTGCCAGCTCCCCTAGAGGACAGGGGAGTTTCACCTTC	CASSPRGQGSFTF